This is a list of T cell receptor beta chains from one sample in a study of cytomegalovirus exposure and HLA in healthy donors. Data came from immunoSEQ multiplex PCR; TCRdb stores just in-frame clones and leaves some out. The sample lists over 150,000 clones; 65% to 80% were seen once. Sequencing input: PBMCs. These receptors all come from a man aged 30-40 years in good health and CMV-seropositive. The CDR3 runs from the conserved cysteine through the conserved F or W. The D gene is left open where the match is weak. A row's size may be missing; if present it is once, few, many or a size class.

cdr3_aa | cdr3_nt | v_call | d_call | clone_size | j_call
CASSASPVEQFF | TGTGCCAGCAGCGCCTCCCCTGTTGAGCAGTTCTTC | TRBV9 | NA | NA | TRBJ2-1
CASSTGQHSYEQYF | TGTGCCAGCAGTACAGGGCAGCACTCCTACGAGCAGTACTTC | TRBV6-5 | NA | NA | TRBJ2-7
CASSIGFTEGYTF | TGTGCCAGTAGTATCGGGTTTACGGAGGGCTACACCTTC | TRBV19 | NA | NA | TRBJ1-2
CASSVGNSQETQYF | TGTGCCAGCAGCGTAGGCAACAGCCAAGAGACCCAGTACTTC | TRBV9 | NA | NA | TRBJ2-5
CASSLTGGTYGYTF | TGTGCCAGCAGCTTAACAGGGGGCACTTATGGCTACACCTTC | TRBV7-9 | TRBD1 | NA | TRBJ1-2
CAWSVNGATRGGYTF | TGTGCCTGGAGTGTGAACGGGGCAACCAGGGGGGGCTACACCTTC | TRBV30 | TRBD1 | NA | TRBJ1-2
CATGREGLSNSPLHF | TGTGCCACCGGGAGAGAGGGACTTTCTAATTCACCCCTCCACTTT | TRBV19 | NA | NA | TRBJ1-6
CASSVVGLAGVNEQFF | TGTGCCAGCAGCGTAGTTGGTCTAGCGGGGGTCAATGAGCAGTTCTTC | TRBV9 | TRBD2 | NA | TRBJ2-1
CASLRGQQETQYF | TGTGCCAGCCTCCGCGGGCAGCAAGAGACCCAGTACTTC | TRBV18 | NA | few | TRBJ2-5
CATRRDSSYEQYF | TGTGCCACCCGGAGAGATAGCTCCTACGAGCAGTACTTC | TRBV19 | NA | NA | TRBJ2-7
CASSSAVGGGRDEQYF | TGTGCCAGCAGCTCCGCGGTGGGCGGGGGTAGAGACGAGCAGTACTTC | TRBV7-2 | TRBD2 | few | TRBJ2-7
CASRSAGNTIYF | TGTGCCAGCAGGTCCGCTGGAAACACCATATATTTT | TRBV7-2 | NA | NA | TRBJ1-3
CASSLDRGRDNSPLHF | TGTGCCAGCAGCTTGGACAGGGGGCGGGATAATTCACCCCTCCACTTT | TRBV5-6 | TRBD1 | NA | TRBJ1-6
CASTPGGAWETQYF | TGTGCCAGCACCCCAGGGGGCGCGTGGGAGACCCAGTACTTC | TRBV6-1 | TRBD1 | NA | TRBJ2-5
CAWGTGGYYGYTF | TGTGCCTGGGGGACAGGGGGCTACTATGGCTACACCTTC | TRBV30 | TRBD1 | once | TRBJ1-2
CASSLDGQGSYEQYF | TGTGCCAGCAGCTTGGATGGACAGGGGTCCTACGAGCAGTACTTC | TRBV5-6 | TRBD1 | NA | TRBJ2-7
CASSLLTGGSYNEQFF | TGTGCCAGCAGCTTACTAACCGGAGGCTCCTACAATGAGCAGTTCTTC | TRBV5-6 | NA | few | TRBJ2-1
CASILQSTGNTIYF | TGTGCCAGCATCCTACAGTCAACTGGAAACACCATATATTTT | TRBV11-2 | NA | NA | TRBJ1-3
CASSGGGPDTQYF | TGTGCCAGCAGCGGGGGGGGTCCAGATACGCAGTATTTT | TRBV27 | TRBD2 | NA | TRBJ2-3
CASSVRTAGSNQPQHF | TGTGCCAGCTCCGTTCGGACGGCAGGGAGCAATCAGCCCCAGCATTTT | TRBV18 | NA | NA | TRBJ1-5
CASSLGSGTVNTEAFF | TGTGCCAGCAGCTTGGGAAGTGGGACAGTGAACACTGAAGCTTTCTTT | TRBV5-4 | TRBD1 | NA | TRBJ1-1
CASRNDSSYNEQFF | TGTGCCAGCAGGAACGACAGCTCCTACAATGAGCAGTTCTTC | TRBV7-3 | NA | NA | TRBJ2-1
CASSLGYRAHEQFF | TGTGCCAGCAGCTTAGGGTACAGGGCCCATGAGCAGTTCTTC | TRBV7-6 | NA | NA | TRBJ2-1
CASSPTSGNTGELFF | TGTGCCAGCTCACCAACTAGCGGGAACACCGGGGAGCTGTTTTTT | TRBV18 | TRBD2 | NA | TRBJ2-2
CSVSRGGNNYGYTF | TGCAGCGTTTCGAGAGGGGGCAATAACTATGGCTACACCTTC | TRBV29-1 | TRBD1 | NA | TRBJ1-2
CASSFRGGQETQYF | TGTGCCAGCAGCTTCCGGGGGGGTCAAGAGACCCAGTACTTC | TRBV7-2 | TRBD2 | once | TRBJ2-5
CASSLEVGRRGHGYTF | TGCGCCAGCAGCTTGGAGGTAGGGAGGCGTGGACATGGCTACACCTTC | TRBV5-1 | NA | NA | TRBJ1-2
CASSIGFRGTGELFF | TGTGCCAGTAGTATAGGGTTTCGCGGCACCGGGGAGCTGTTTTTT | TRBV19 | NA | NA | TRBJ2-2
CASSETGGWGGYTF | TGTGCCAGCAGCGAGACAGGGGGCTGGGGTGGCTACACCTTC | TRBV7-9 | TRBD1 | NA | TRBJ1-2
CASNRGLTSGANVLTF | TGCGCCAGCAATCGGGGACTGACCTCTGGGGCCAACGTCCTGACTTTC | TRBV5-1 | NA | few | TRBJ2-6
CASSARDRDADTQYF | TGTGCCAGCAGCGCCCGGGACAGGGACGCAGATACGCAGTATTTT | TRBV11-3 | TRBD1 | NA | TRBJ2-3
CASSPKDSRSYNEQFF | TGTGCCAGCTCACCAAAGGATAGCCGCTCCTACAATGAGCAGTTCTTC | TRBV18 | NA | NA | TRBJ2-1
CASSTGSRNEQFF | TGTGCCAGCAGCACGGGGTCTCGCAATGAGCAGTTCTTC | TRBV7-2 | NA | NA | TRBJ2-1
CASSLITLVGESYEQYF | TGTGCCAGCAGCTTGATTACCCTAGTAGGGGAATCCTACGAGCAGTACTTC | TRBV5-6 | NA | NA | TRBJ2-7
CASSVGREDGEQFF | TGTGCCAGCAGCGTAGGGCGGGAGGATGGTGAGCAGTTCTTC | TRBV9 | TRBD2 | once | TRBJ2-1
CASSLGQFNEKLFF | TGCGCCAGCAGCTTGGGTCAATTTAATGAAAAACTGTTTTTT | TRBV5-1 | NA | NA | TRBJ1-4
CASTGTGDEQYF | TGTGCCAGCACCGGGACAGGGGACGAGCAGTACTTC | TRBV6-6 | TRBD1 | NA | TRBJ2-7
CASTPGGGGRTEAFF | TGTGCCAGCACCCCTGGAGGGGGCGGAAGGACTGAAGCTTTCTTT | TRBV6-1 | TRBD1 | NA | TRBJ1-1
CATGPGDQPQHF | TGTGCCACGGGCCCCGGGGATCAGCCCCAGCATTTT | TRBV7-8 | NA | NA | TRBJ1-5
CSVASNRDTEAFF | TGCAGCGTTGCGTCCAACCGGGACACTGAAGCTTTCTTT | TRBV29-1 | NA | NA | TRBJ1-1
CASSIGQGSYNEQFF | TGCGCCAGCAGCATCGGACAGGGCTCCTACAATGAGCAGTTCTTC | TRBV5-1 | TRBD1 | NA | TRBJ2-1
CASSTHSKDTQYF | TGTGCCAGCAGCACCCACAGCAAAGATACGCAGTATTTT | TRBV11-3 | NA | NA | TRBJ2-3
CASSQGGVWDTEAFF | TGCGCCAGCAGCCAAGGCGGGGTGTGGGACACTGAAGCTTTCTTT | TRBV4-3 | NA | NA | TRBJ1-1
CASSLGQGGCGYTF | TGTGCCAGCTCTCTAGGGCAGGGAGGCTGTGGCTACACCTTC | TRBV5-4 | NA | NA | TRBJ1-2
CASSSVDRGVYGYTF | TGTGCCAGCAGCTCCGTAGACAGGGGAGTTTATGGCTACACCTTC | TRBV6-5 | TRBD1 | NA | TRBJ1-2
CASSPHMNTEAFF | TGTGCCAGCAGCCCCCACATGAACACTGAAGCTTTCTTT | TRBV7-9 | NA | NA | TRBJ1-1
CASSLPGLPNEQYF | TGTGCCAGCAGCTTGCCAGGTTTACCCAACGAGCAGTACTTC | TRBV5-4 | NA | NA | TRBJ2-7
CASTAGGQTGELFF | TGTGCCAGTACAGCGGGGGGGCAGACCGGGGAGCTGTTTTTT | TRBV9 | TRBD2 | NA | TRBJ2-2
CASSPDPDRRNEQYF | TGTGCCAGCAGCCCGGACCCAGACAGGAGAAACGAGCAGTACTTC | TRBV9 | NA | NA | TRBJ2-7
CASSVGRASGGYQETQYF | TGTGCCAGCAGCGTAGGTAGGGCTAGCGGGGGGTACCAAGAGACCCAGTACTTC | TRBV9 | TRBD2 | once | TRBJ2-5
CASRFGGVGNEQFF | TGTGCCAGCAGGTTTGGCGGGGTAGGTAATGAGCAGTTCTTC | TRBV7-2 | NA | few | TRBJ2-1
CASSRGGLSNQPQHF | TGTGCCAGCAGCCGGGGGGGACTGTCGAATCAGCCCCAGCATTTT | TRBV27 | NA | NA | TRBJ1-5